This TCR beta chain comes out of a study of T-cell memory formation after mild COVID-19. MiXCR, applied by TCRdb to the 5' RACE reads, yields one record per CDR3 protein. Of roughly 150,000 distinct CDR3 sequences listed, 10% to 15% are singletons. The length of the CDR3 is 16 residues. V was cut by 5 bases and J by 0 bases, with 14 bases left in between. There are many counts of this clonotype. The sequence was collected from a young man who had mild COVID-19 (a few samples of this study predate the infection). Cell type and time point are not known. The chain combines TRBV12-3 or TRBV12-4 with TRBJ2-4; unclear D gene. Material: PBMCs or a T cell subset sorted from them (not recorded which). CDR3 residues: CASSLGLGLAKNIQYF. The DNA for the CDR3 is TGTGCCAGCAGTCTCGGCCTCGGCCTAGCCAAAAACATTCAGTACTTC.